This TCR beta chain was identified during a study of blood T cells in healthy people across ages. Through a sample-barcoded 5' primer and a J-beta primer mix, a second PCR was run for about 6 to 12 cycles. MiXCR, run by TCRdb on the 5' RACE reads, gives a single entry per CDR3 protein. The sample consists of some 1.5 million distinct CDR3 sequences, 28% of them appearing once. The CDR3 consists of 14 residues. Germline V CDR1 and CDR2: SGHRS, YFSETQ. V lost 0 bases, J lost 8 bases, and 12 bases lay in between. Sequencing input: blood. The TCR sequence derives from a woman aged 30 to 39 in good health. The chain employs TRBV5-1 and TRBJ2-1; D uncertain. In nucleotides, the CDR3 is TGCGCCAGCAGCTTGGACTTCACCGGCGATGAGCAGTTCTTC. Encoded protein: CASSLDFTGDEQFF.